Following are 19 T cell receptor beta chains from one sample sequenced in a study of tumor-infiltrating lymphocytes in primary liver carcinoma. Synthesis of TCR beta cDNA was carried out from 500 ng total RNA with a constant-region primer. Each TCR beta library was derived from three nested multiplex PCR rounds that employed slightly modified ARM-PCR. Each of the first two PCR rounds ran roughly 9 cycles with TRBV1-TRBV30 forward and C-beta reverse primers. From the multiplex PCR reads, TCRdb called clonotypes with MiXCR, one entry per CDR3 protein. The sample lists tens of thousands of distinct CDR3 sequences; about 70% were seen once. The tissue used was unsorted bulk material of about 19-33 mg. RNA and DNA were co-extracted from it with the AllPrep DNA/RNA mini kit. The material sequenced was liver tumor tissue from sampling region 4. The sample's subset: tumor region T4, right-lateral pole. The receptors originated from an older woman with primary liver carcinoma and hepatitis B virus infection.

As regards this clonotype: A junction boundary mismatches the germline segment, possibly from a read error. This sequence joins TRBV6-6 and TRBJ1-5; D might be TRBD1 (5 bases). The germline V gene encodes CDR1 MNHNY and CDR2 SVGAGI (reference sequence). This CDR3 is 18 amino acids long. The CDR3 DNA reads as TGTGCCAGCAGTTACTCCTCGGAACTCGGGGGGATCAATCAGCCCCAGCGTTTT. Translation gives CASSYSSELGGINQPQRF.

This clonotype was detected ten times or more. The rearrangement links TRBV10-3 to TRBJ2-7; D is possibly TRBD1 (5 bases). Per the germline V gene, CDR1 is ENHRY and CDR2 is SYGVKD. The ends were cut back, 3 bases at V and 0 bases at J, with 15 bases in the middle. The CDR3 is made up of 16 amino acids. The chain's CDR3 is CAISDYSVTASYEQYF. In DNA form, the CDR3 reads TGTGCCATCAGTGATTATTCCGTGACAGCCTCCTACGAGCAGTACTTC.

The genes are TRBV20-1 and TRBJ2-7, with D hard to call. The CDR3 runs 12 residues. Looked up from germline, CDR1 is DFQATT and CDR2 is SNEGSKA (reference sequence). Deletions cut 0 bases from V and 6 bases from J, with 9 bases between. The CDR3 sequence: CSARDPESEQYF. In nucleotides, the CDR3 is TGCAGTGCTAGAGATCCAGAATCCGAGCAGTACTTC.

Many counts were recorded for this clonotype. The chain combines TRBV6-1 with TRBJ1-5; possible D gene TRBD1, 5 bases. The CDR3 has 14 residues. With 2 bases removed from V and 4 bases from J, the gap between germline ends came to 9 bases. Germline CDR1 and CDR2: MNHNS and SASEGT. The CDR3: CASSEFRENQPQHF. The CDR3, as DNA: TGTGCCAGCAGTGAATTCAGGGAGAATCAGCCCCAGCATTTT.

V is TRBV5-5 and J is TRBJ2-1; D unclear. The CDR3 is made up of 14 amino acids. Trimming cost V 4 bases and J 5 bases, with 13 bases left between them. Germline CDR1 SGHKS, CDR2 YYEKEE (reference sequence). CDR3 region: CASSLDKGNNEQFF. Here the CDR3 DNA reads TGTGCCAGCAGCCTCGACAAGGGCAACAATGAGCAGTTCTTC.

In this sample, this clonotype turned up once. A junction end diverges from the germline sequence, so it may reflect a read error. V and J are TRBV11-3 and TRBJ2-7; the match to TRBD2 covers 7 bases. The CDR3 loop spans 14 amino acids. Germline V gives CDR1 SGHNT, CDR2 YENEEA. The CDR3 bases are TGTATCAGCAGCTTAAGCGGGCGGGAGCACGAGCTGTACTTC. This codes for CISSLSGREHELYF. Looking up the rest from reference TRBV11-3 and TRBJ2-7 gives the full variable domain: EAGVVQSPRYKIIEKKQPVAFWCNPISGHNTLYWYLQNLGQGPELLIRYENEEAVDDSQLPKDRFSAERLKGVDSTLKIQPAELGDSAVYLCISSLSGREHELYFGPGTRLTVT.

On this clonotype itself: Mismatch with germline at one junction end may stem from a read error. The chain employs TRBV6-6 and TRBJ2-5; D might be TRBD2 (7 bases). The CDR3 is made up of 17 amino acids. Germline-derived CDR1 and CDR2 are MNHNY and SVGAGI (reference sequence). CDR3 bases: TGTGCCAGCAGCCGCTCCCGAGGGGGGGCGGCCCAAGAGACCAGGTTCTTC. Translated: CASSRSRGGAAQETRFF.

This clonotype appeared a single time. Germline is not matched at one junction end, which may reflect a read error. The chain carries TRBV11-1 and TRBJ2-7, with TRBD2 identical over 8 bases. Germline V gives CDR1 SGHAT, CDR2 FQDESV (reference sequence). This CDR3 contains 14 residues. Here the CDR3 DNA reads TGTGCCAGTAGCGGGAAGAGGGCCACCTACAAGCAGTATTTC. It is translated as CASSGKRATYKQYF.

Of note for this clonotype: A junction boundary mismatches the germline segment, possibly from a read error. The rearrangement links TRBV11-2 to TRBJ2-3; TRBD2 matches at 7 bases. This CDR3 spans 17 amino acids. CDR1 and CDR2 (germline): SGHAT, FQNNGV. This CDR3 reads CASSLGGLRYTSDTQYF. In DNA, the CDR3 is TGTGCCAGCAGCTTAGGGGGACTAAGGTACACATCAGATACCCAGTATTTT.

Remarks on this clonotype: A much larger clone lies one base from this, so it may be a read error. V and J are TRBV28 and TRBJ1-2; the match to TRBD1 covers 7 bases. The CDR3 contains 15 residues. The germline CDR1 and CDR2 sequences are MDHEN and SYDVKM. The CDR3 coding sequence is TGTGTCAGCAGTCCGGGAGGGGGCGCAGGCTATGGCTACACCTTC. It translates to CVSSPGGGAGYGYTF.

In regard to this clonotype: An end of the junction differs from the germline gene, which may be a read error. The chain recombines TRBV12-3 or TRBV12-4 with TRBJ2-5, with 8 bases matching TRBD1. CDR3 length: 15 residues. In DNA form, the CDR3 reads TGTGCCAGCGGTTTTTCCGCAGGGGGCGCGGAGACCCAGTACTTC. Translated: CASGFSAGGAETQYF.

By its share, this clonotype is medium-sized. The chain has TRBV11-2 and TRBJ2-1, with D perhaps given as TRBD1 or TRBD2 (5 bases each). Germline V gene data show CDR1 as SGHAT and CDR2 as FQNNGV. The CDR3 is 18 amino acids. V lost 1 base and J lost 0, with 16 bases in between. This CDR3 is CASSLGDPHLSSYNEQFF. The CDR3 coding sequence is TGTGCCAGCAGCTTAGGGGACCCCCATCTCAGCTCCTACAATGAGCAGTTCTTC.

A note on this clonotype: A much larger clone differs by one base, so this may be a read error. This sequence joins TRBV5-1 and TRBJ2-7, with D possibly TRBD1 on 5 matching bases. The CDR3 length is 15 residues. Germline loops: CDR1 SGHRS, CDR2 YFSETQ. The CDR3 region is CASSSTPTDPYERYF. CDR3 bases: TGCGCCAGCAGCTCCACCCCGACAGACCCCTACGAGCGGTACTTC.

This clonotype has a count of ten or more. Here the CDR3 DNA reads TGTGCCAGCAGGCTCGACAGTAGATATGAAAAACTGTTTTTT. This sequence encodes CASRLDSRYEKLFF. The rearrangement joins TRBV28 to TRBJ1-4, with D perhaps matching TRBD1 (5 bases). Trimming cost V 6 bases and J 6 bases, with 14 bases left between them. The CDR3 is 14 residues long. CDR1 is MDHEN and CDR2 is SYDVKM in the germline V gene.

This clonotype was recorded many times. The rearrangement uses TRBV5-1 and TRBJ2-1; D is unclear. The CDR3 length is 12 residues. Trimming removed 0 bases from V and 7 bases from J, with 5 bases in between. The germline CDR1 and CDR2 sequences are SGHRS and YFSETQ. The CDR3 region has the DNA TGCGCCAGCAGCTTGGTGACTAATGAGCAGTTCTTC. Its protein product is CASSLVTNEQFF.

Comment on this clonotype: One end of the junction varies from germline; a read error may be responsible. The rearrangement links TRBV6-6 to TRBJ2-5; D may be TRBD2 (5 bases). The CDR3 sequence is 14 residues long. Looked up from germline, CDR1 is MNHNY and CDR2 is SVGAGI (reference sequence). The CDR3 loop reads CTSIVRGKQETQYF. The CDR3 DNA is TGTACCAGCATCGTACGGGGAAAACAAGAGACCCAGTACTTC.

This clonotype has at least ten counts. The chain recombines TRBV28 with TRBJ2-7; 7 nucleotides align to TRBD1. The CDR3 runs to 15 residues. Germline CDR1 reads MDHEN; CDR2 reads SYDVKM. Germline trimming cut 8 bases from V and 4 bases from J; bases unmatched to any gene: 14. The CDR3 reads CASRYGNRGEYEQYF. DNA for the CDR3: TGTGCCAGCCGTTATGGGAACAGGGGAGAGTACGAGCAGTACTTC. Looking up the rest from reference TRBV28 and TRBJ2-7 gives the full variable domain: DVKVTQSSRYLVKRTGEKVFLECVQDMDHENMFWYRQDPGLGLRLIYFSYDVKMKEKGDIPEGYSVSREKKERFSLILESASTNQTSMYLCASRYGNRGEYEQYFGPGTRLTVT.

The table lists this clonotype with many counts. V is TRBV6-5 and J is TRBJ2-5; 13 bases match TRBD2. Germline V lookup: CDR1 MNHEY, CDR2 SVGAGI. This CDR3 is built from 16 residues. Germline trimming cut 6 bases from V and 5 bases from J; bases unmatched to any gene: 9. The CDR3 DNA sequence: TGTGCCAGCAGCGGACTAGCGGGAGTAAGGAGGGAGACCCAGTACTTC. Its translation: CASSGLAGVRRETQYF.

For this clonotype: One end of the junction fails to match germline, which may point to a read error. The chain recombines TRBV12-3 or TRBV12-4 with TRBJ2-3, with TRBD2 as a possible D gene (5 bases). The CDR3 contains 15 residues. The CDR3 sequence is CASSVAGPPGDTPYF. The DNA of the CDR3 is TGTGCCAGCAGCGTCGCGGGCCCCCCCGGGGATACGCCGTATTTT.